The rows below give T cell receptor beta chains drawn from one sample of a study of T cell changes during pregnancy in multiple sclerosis. Using immunoSEQ multiplex PCR, the repertoire was profiled, and TCRdb retains in-frame clones only, with some absent. The sample includes 90,000 to 120,000 clones, 80% to 95% of them seen just once. Source: peripheral blood, taken in the third trimester of pregnancy. All receptors come from a female donor in good health, enrolled as a control in a pregnancy study. CDR3s include the opening cysteine and the closing phenylalanine or tryptophan. The order of the fields is CDR3 length, V gene, clone size, D gene, J gene, CDR3 DNA, CDR3 protein. The D gene is left open where the match is weak. Expanded clones are given a class, and other clones once, few, many or no size at all.

>14|TRBV19|.|.|TRBJ1-2
TGTGCCAGTAAGAATTACCCGACAGCGTATGGCTACACCTTC
CASKNYPTAYGYTF
>11|TRBV25-1|.|.|TRBJ2-7
TGTGCCAGCAGTGCGGGGAACGAGCAGTACTTC
CASSAGNEQYF
>14|TRBV27|.|TRBD1|TRBJ2-3
TGTGCCAGCAGTCGGGACAGGGTCACAGATACGCAGTATTTT
CASSRDRVTDTQYF
>13|TRBV9|.|TRBD1|TRBJ2-7
TGTGCCAGCAGCGTGACAGGGAAGGACGAGCAGTACTTC
CASSVTGKDEQYF
>14|TRBV19|.|.|TRBJ1-3
TGTGCCAGTAATCCGGGGAGGACTGGAAACACCATATATTTT
CASNPGRTGNTIYF
>16|TRBV5-6|.|.|TRBJ1-5
TGTGCCAGCAGCTCAAGGTGGGCGGGGGCAGGTCAGCCCCAGCATTTT
CASSSRWAGAGQPQHF
>16|TRBV27|.|TRBD1|TRBJ2-7
TGTGCCAGCCAACGGCGGACGGGACAGGGGGCGCGGGAGCAGTACTTC
CASQRRTGQGAREQYF
>14|TRBV6-1|.|.|TRBJ1-2
TGTGCCAGCAGTGAAGAACCCTTCAGCTATGGCTACACCTTC
CASSEEPFSYGYTF
>15|TRBV7-3|.|TRBD1|TRBJ2-5
TGTGCCAGCAGCCAGACACAGGGGGCTCGTGAGACCCAGTACTTC
CASSQTQGARETQYF
>14|TRBV7-2|.|.|TRBJ2-5
TGTGCCAGCAGCTTAATTACAGGGAGAGAGACCCAGTACTTC
CASSLITGRETQYF
>14|TRBV5-1|.|TRBD1|TRBJ1-2
TGCGCCAGCAGCGGGGGACAGGTTAACTATGGCTACACCTTC
CASSGGQVNYGYTF
>14|TRBV5-4|.|TRBD1|TRBJ2-7
TGTGCCAGCAGCTTAAGGGACAGGAGTTACGAGCAGTACTTC
CASSLRDRSYEQYF
>14|TRBV9|.|.|TRBJ1-3
TGTGCCAGCAGCGTAGATGTGGGCGGAAACACCATATATTTT
CASSVDVGGNTIYF
>14|TRBV27|.|.|TRBJ2-1
TGTGCCAGCAGTTTATCGATCAGATACAATGAGCAGTTCTTC
CASSLSIRYNEQFF
>15|TRBV7-8|.|.|TRBJ1-4
TGTGCCAGCACCACCCGAAGGGAGACTAATGAAAAACTGTTTTTT
CASTTRRETNEKLFF
>14|TRBV6-5|.|TRBD1|TRBJ1-2
TGTGCCAGCAGTTACGCGGACAGGGAGGCTGGCTACACCTTC
CASSYADREAGYTF
>15|TRBV19|.|.|TRBJ1-2
TGTGCCAGTAACTCGCTGCAGGCACTTAACTATGGCTACACCTTC
CASNSLQALNYGYTF
>14|TRBV6-4|.|.|TRBJ1-2
TGTGCCAGCAGTGACGGGCGCCAGCCCCGCGTCTACACCTTC
CASSDGRQPRVYTF
>14|TRBV7-9|.|.|TRBJ1-1
TGTGCCAGCAGCTTAGCGGATGGAGGAACTGAAGCTTTCTTT
CASSLADGGTEAFF
>13|TRBV19|.|TRBD1|TRBJ1-1
TGTGCCAGCGGACGGGACAGGCGCACTGAAGCTTTCTTT
CASGRDRRTEAFF
>14|TRBV30|.|.|TRBJ2-3
TGTGCCTGGTCAATGCGGGGCGGTAAAGATACGCAGTATTTT
CAWSMRGGKDTQYF
>17|TRBV5-1|.|.|TRBJ2-4
TGCGCCAGCAGCTTGGCCAATGCGGGGTTAGCCAAAAACATTCAGTACTTC
CASSLANAGLAKNIQYF
>17|TRBV4-2|.|TRBD2|TRBJ2-3
TGTGCCAGCAGCCAAGAGATTTCGGGGGGGCCTACAGATACGCAGTATTTT
CASSQEISGGPTDTQYF
>11|TRBV7-2|.|.|TRBJ2-5
TGTGCCAGCAGCTTACTGGAGACCCAGTACTTC
CASSLLETQYF
>16|TRBV7-8|.|TRBD1|TRBJ1-5
TGTGCCAGCAGCTGGCGACGGGACAGGGGTTATCAGCCCCAGCATTTT
CASSWRRDRGYQPQHF
>16|TRBV11-1|.|.|TRBJ2-7
TGTGCCAGCAGCTTAGGCGAGGGGGTAAATACCTACGAGCAGTACTTC
CASSLGEGVNTYEQYF
>15|TRBV12-5|.|TRBD1|TRBJ1-3
TGTGCTAGTGGTTTGGGCGGACAGGGTAGAAACACCATATATTTT
CASGLGGQGRNTIYF
>15|TRBV4-3|.|.|TRBJ1-3
TGCGCCAGCAGCCAGGACAGCGCCTCTGGAAACACCATATATTTT
CASSQDSASGNTIYF
>17|TRBV12-5|.|.|TRBJ2-7
TGTGCTAGTGGTTTGGTACTAACTTCGGCTAGGGGGTACCGGCAGTACTTC
CASGLVLTSARGYRQYF
>15|TRBV7-9|.|TRBD1|TRBJ2-7
TGTGCCAGCAGCGACGGGACAGGGATCGCCTACGAGCAGTACTTC
CASSDGTGIAYEQYF
>15|TRBV5-1|.|TRBD1|TRBJ1-1
TGCGCCAGCAGCCTCGGACAGGTAGCGGACACTGAAGCTTTCTTT
CASSLGQVADTEAFF
>15|TRBV6-4|.|.|TRBJ1-2
TGTGCCAGCAGTGCCTCACAGGGCCCGGGCTATGGCTACACCTTC
CASSASQGPGYGYTF
>18|TRBV5-4|.|TRBD1|TRBJ2-5
TGTGCCAGCAGCCCCGATTCCGGGACAGGCTTTAGGGGAGAGACCCAGTACTTC
CASSPDSGTGFRGETQYF
>16|TRBV7-8|.|.|TRBJ1-1
TGTGCCAGCAGTTATTCAGGGTACCGAGTGAACACTGAAGCTTTCTTT
CASSYSGYRVNTEAFF
>14|TRBV19|.|TRBD1|TRBJ1-1
TGTGCCAGTAGGGTGACAGGGCTCAACACTGAAGCTTTCTTT
CASRVTGLNTEAFF
>14|TRBV6-5|.|TRBD1|TRBJ1-2
TGTGCCAGCACACCGGGACAGGGTGCAGGGGGCTACACCTTC
CASTPGQGAGGYTF
>11|TRBV20-1|.|.|TRBJ2-7
TGCAGTGCTAGGGAGGCGTACGAGCAGTACTTC
CSAREAYEQYF
>15|TRBV13|.|TRBD1|TRBJ2-2
TGTGCCAGCAGGCAGGGACAGTTAAACACCGGGGAGCTGTTTTTT
CASRQGQLNTGELFF
>14|TRBV7-9|few|.|TRBJ1-5
TGTGCCAGCAGCATTCAGGGATATGATCAGCCCCAGCATTTT
CASSIQGYDQPQHF
>14|TRBV7-9|.|.|TRBJ1-1
TGTGCCAGCAGCTTAGGTGGAGACAACACTGAAGCTTTCTTT
CASSLGGDNTEAFF
>17|TRBV9|.|TRBD2|TRBJ2-2
TGTGCCAGCACTCCTGCACTAGCGGGGACGAACACCGGGGAGCTGTTTTTT
CASTPALAGTNTGELFF
>13|TRBV7-3|.|.|TRBJ2-7
TGTGCCAGCAGCTTATCTACAGACTACGAGCAGTACTTC
CASSLSTDYEQYF
>15|TRBV7-2|.|.|TRBJ2-7
TGTGCCAGCAGCTTACAGACAGCAAGGGAGGACGAGCAGTACTTC
CASSLQTAREDEQYF
>14|TRBV7-2|few|TRBD2|TRBJ2-7
TGTGCCAGCAGCTTAGTAGCGGGGAACTACGAGCAGTACTTC
CASSLVAGNYEQYF
>18|TRBV4-3|.|TRBD2|TRBJ2-2
TGCGCCAGCAGCCAAGATACCCCCGGCAGCGGGGCCGCCGGGGAGCTGTTTTTT
CASSQDTPGSGAAGELFF
>13|TRBV7-9|.|.|TRBJ1-1
TGTGCCAGCAGCAGGAGTTTGAACACTGAAGCTTTCTTT
CASSRSLNTEAFF
>14|TRBV18|.|.|TRBJ1-3
TGTGCCAGCTCACCGAGTAACTCTGGAAACACCATATATTTT
CASSPSNSGNTIYF
>12|TRBV27|.|.|TRBJ2-3
TGTGCCAGCAGTCCAGACACAGATACGCAGTATTTT
CASSPDTDTQYF
>16|TRBV5-6|once|TRBD2|TRBJ2-5
TGTGCCAGCAGCCCGGGACTAGCGGGAGGGAGGGAGACCCAGTACTTC
CASSPGLAGGRETQYF
>14|TRBV18|.|.|TRBJ1-5
TGTGCCAGCTCAACAGGAGTTAGCAATCAGCCCCAGCATTTT
CASSTGVSNQPQHF
>11|TRBV7-9|.|.|TRBJ2-7
TGTGCCAGCAGCCTTACGGGGGTTCAGTACTTC
CASSLTGVQYF